This TCR beta chain stems from a study of T-cell memory formation after mild COVID-19. TCRdb processed the 5' RACE reads anew with MiXCR; each CDR3 protein has one entry. Of 350,000 to 400,000 distinct CDR3 sequences listed, 20% to 25% were seen once; the top ten hold about an eighth. The CDR3 is 13 amino acids. CDR1 is SGHTA, CDR2 FQGTGA, per germline. V shed 6 bases and J 6 bases; nucleotides not matched to a gene: 7. V and J are TRBV7-3 and TRBJ1-1, with 7 bases matching TRBD1. This clonotype was sampled from an adult woman who had mild COVID-19 (a few samples of this study predate the infection). Cell type and time point are not known. Sequences were obtained from PBMCs or a T cell subset sorted from them (not recorded which). CDR3 loop: CASRSSGTAEAFF. Written as DNA, the CDR3 is TGTGCCAGCAGATCTTCCGGGACAGCTGAAGCTTTCTTT.